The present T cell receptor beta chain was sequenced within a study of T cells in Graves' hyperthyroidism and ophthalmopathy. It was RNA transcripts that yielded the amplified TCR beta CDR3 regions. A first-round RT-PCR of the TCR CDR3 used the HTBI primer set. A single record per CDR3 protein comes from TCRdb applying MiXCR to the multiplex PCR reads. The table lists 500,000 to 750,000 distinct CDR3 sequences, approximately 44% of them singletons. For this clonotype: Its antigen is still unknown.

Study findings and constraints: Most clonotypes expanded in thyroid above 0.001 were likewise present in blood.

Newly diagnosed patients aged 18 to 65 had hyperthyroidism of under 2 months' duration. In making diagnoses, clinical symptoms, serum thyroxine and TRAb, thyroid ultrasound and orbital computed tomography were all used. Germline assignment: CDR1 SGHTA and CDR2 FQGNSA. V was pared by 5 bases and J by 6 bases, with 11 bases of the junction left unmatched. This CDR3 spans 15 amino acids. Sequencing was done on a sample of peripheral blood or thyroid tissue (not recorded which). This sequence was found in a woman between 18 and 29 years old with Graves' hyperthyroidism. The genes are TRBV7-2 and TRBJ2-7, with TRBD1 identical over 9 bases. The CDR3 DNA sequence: TGTGCCAGCAGCGAGGAGCCGGGACAGGGTTCCGAGCAGTACTTC. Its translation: CASSEEPGQGSEQYF.